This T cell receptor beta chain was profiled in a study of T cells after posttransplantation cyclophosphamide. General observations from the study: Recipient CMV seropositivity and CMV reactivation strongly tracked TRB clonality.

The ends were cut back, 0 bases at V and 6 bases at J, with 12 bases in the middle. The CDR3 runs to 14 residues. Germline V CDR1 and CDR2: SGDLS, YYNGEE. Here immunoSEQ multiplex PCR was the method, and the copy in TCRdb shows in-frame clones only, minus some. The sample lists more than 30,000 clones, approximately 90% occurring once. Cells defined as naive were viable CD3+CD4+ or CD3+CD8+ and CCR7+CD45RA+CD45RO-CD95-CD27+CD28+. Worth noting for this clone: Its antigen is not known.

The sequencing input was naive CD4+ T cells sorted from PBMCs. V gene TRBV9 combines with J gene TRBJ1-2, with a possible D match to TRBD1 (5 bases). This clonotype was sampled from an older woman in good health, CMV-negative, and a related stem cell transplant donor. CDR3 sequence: CASSVESRGDGYTF. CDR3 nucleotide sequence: TGTGCCAGCAGCGTAGAAAGTAGGGGTGATGGCTACACCTTC.